Listed below are T cell receptor beta chains from one sample, sequenced in a study of response to subunit inactivated influenza vaccine. TCRdb processed the RT-PCR reads anew with MiXCR; each CDR3 protein has one entry. This sample has 280,000 or so distinct CDR3 sequences; around a fifth occur once, and the top ten carry 10% to 13%. The sample here was PBMCs from blood, taken approximately 20 months after vaccination. The source of these receptors is a man aged 50 to 75 who received an inactivated influenza vaccine. CDR3s include the opening cysteine and the closing phenylalanine or tryptophan. D genes are given only for firm matches. Clone size appears in some rows only: once, few, many, or a class for an expanded clone.

clone_size j_call v_call d_call cdr3_aa cdr3_nt
- TRBJ1-1 TRBV6-2/TRBV6-3 TRBD1 CASSFRGTGGTEAFF TGTGCCAGCAGTTTCCGCGGGACAGGGGGGACTGAAGCTTTCTTT
- TRBJ1-6 TRBV4-3 - CASSQARGLNSPLHF TGCGCCAGCAGCCAGGCTCGCGGTTTGAATTCACCCCTCCACTTT
few TRBJ1-3 TRBV5-1 - CASSPGNSGNTIYF TGCGCCAGCAGTCCAGGGAACTCTGGAAACACCATATATTTT
few TRBJ2-5 TRBV12-3/TRBV12-4 TRBD1 CASSLTGPLETQYF TGTGCCAGCAGCCTGACAGGGCCCCTAGAGACCCAGTACTTC
many TRBJ1-1 TRBV7-2 - CASSLAGFSNTEAFF TGTGCCAGCAGCTTGGCAGGGTTTTCGAACACTGAAGCTTTCTTT
few TRBJ1-4 TRBV4-2 - CASSQDSPATNEKLFF TGTGCCAGCAGCCAAGATAGCCCGGCAACTAATGAAAAACTGTTTTTT
- TRBJ2-5 TRBV7-7 TRBD2 CASSPGLGTQETQYF TGTGCCAGCAGCCCTGGACTAGGGACCCAAGAGACCCAGTACTTC
few TRBJ1-1 TRBV6-2/TRBV6-3 - CASSLEGLEAFF TGTGCCAGCAGCCTCGAGGGACTTGAAGCTTTCTTT
- TRBJ2-7 TRBV7-8 - CASSTSSAYEQYF TGTGCCAGCAGCACCAGTTCGGCCTACGAGCAGTACTTC
- TRBJ1-1 TRBV27 - CASSFLGGNTEAFF TGTGCCAGCAGTTTTCTAGGTGGGAACACTGAAGCTTTCTTT
many TRBJ1-1 TRBV2 TRBD1 CASSWDSNTEAFF TGTGCCAGCAGTTGGGACAGCAACACTGAAGCTTTCTTT
few TRBJ1-1 TRBV18 - CASSPRPGEQGMNTEAFF TGTGCCAGCTCACCCCGGCCCGGGGAACAGGGAATGAACACTGAAGCTTTCTTT
few TRBJ2-2 TRBV20-1 - CSARTYGELFF TGCAGTGCTAGAACGTATGGGGAGCTGTTTTTT
- TRBJ1-5 TRBV6-5 - CASSPQSQQPQHF TGTGCCAGCAGTCCCCAGAGTCAGCAGCCCCAGCATTTT
many TRBJ1-4 TRBV12-3/TRBV12-4 - CASSFLPAQGEEKLFF TGTGCCAGCAGTTTTCTTCCGGCACAGGGTGAGGAAAAACTGTTTTTT
- TRBJ2-5 TRBV5-4 TRBD2 CASSLEGRGAETQYF TGTGCCAGCAGCTTGGAGGGGAGGGGAGCGGAGACCCAGTACTTC
few TRBJ2-2 TRBV4-2 TRBD1 CASSQDSGQGAPGELFF TGTGCCAGCAGCCAAGATTCGGGACAGGGGGCGCCCGGGGAGCTGTTTTTT
- TRBJ2-5 TRBV4-3 - CASSPSLTETQYF TGCGCCAGCAGCCCGTCGCTGACAGAGACCCAGTACTTC
- TRBJ1-4 TRBV2 - CASSPTGGPDNEKLFF TGTGCCAGCAGCCCGACCGGGGGGCCTGATAATGAAAAACTGTTTTTT
few TRBJ1-1 TRBV29-1 TRBD1 CSEKTVQGAGTEAFF TGCAGCGAAAAGACCGTACAGGGGGCCGGCACTGAAGCTTTCTTT
- TRBJ2-1 TRBV6-1 - CASSPGVLAHNEQFF TGTGCCAGCAGTCCAGGGGTGCTTGCCCACAATGAGCAGTTCTTC
few TRBJ2-5 TRBV5-1 - CASSLDPSGTQYF TGCGCCAGCAGCTTGGACCCCTCGGGGACCCAGTACTTC
many TRBJ1-2 TRBV4-3 - CASSQVPELGYGYTF TGCGCCAGCAGCCAAGTTCCGGAATTAGGCTATGGCTACACCTTC
few TRBJ2-6 TRBV5-1 - CASSVGRSGANVLTF TGCGCCAGCAGCGTTGGGCGCTCTGGGGCCAACGTCCTGACTTTC
few TRBJ2-6 TRBV29-1 - CSVETRDSGANVLTF TGCAGCGTGGAAACAAGGGACTCTGGGGCCAACGTCCTGACTTTC
- TRBJ2-7 TRBV6-1 - CASSPRAAYEQYF TGTGCCAGCAGCCCAAGGGCTGCCTACGAGCAGTACTTC
- TRBJ1-2 TRBV6-1 - CASSRGTGRGYGYTF TGTGCCAGCAGCCGGGGGACTGGGAGAGGGTATGGCTACACCTTC
many TRBJ2-5 TRBV7-2 TRBD2 CASSLGLASQETQYF TGTGCCAGCAGCTTGGGACTAGCGAGTCAAGAGACCCAGTACTTC
- TRBJ2-7 TRBV20-1 - CSARDIGRPDDEQYF TGCAGTGCTAGAGATATAGGCAGGCCAGACGACGAGCAGTACTTC
few TRBJ1-6 TRBV6-5 - CASSYSSQGPPLHF TGTGCCAGCAGTTACTCCTCCCAGGGTCCACCCCTCCACTTT
- TRBJ2-3 TRBV6-1 - CASSAKWGTDTQYF TGTGCCAGCAGTGCCAAGTGGGGCACAGATACGCAGTATTTT